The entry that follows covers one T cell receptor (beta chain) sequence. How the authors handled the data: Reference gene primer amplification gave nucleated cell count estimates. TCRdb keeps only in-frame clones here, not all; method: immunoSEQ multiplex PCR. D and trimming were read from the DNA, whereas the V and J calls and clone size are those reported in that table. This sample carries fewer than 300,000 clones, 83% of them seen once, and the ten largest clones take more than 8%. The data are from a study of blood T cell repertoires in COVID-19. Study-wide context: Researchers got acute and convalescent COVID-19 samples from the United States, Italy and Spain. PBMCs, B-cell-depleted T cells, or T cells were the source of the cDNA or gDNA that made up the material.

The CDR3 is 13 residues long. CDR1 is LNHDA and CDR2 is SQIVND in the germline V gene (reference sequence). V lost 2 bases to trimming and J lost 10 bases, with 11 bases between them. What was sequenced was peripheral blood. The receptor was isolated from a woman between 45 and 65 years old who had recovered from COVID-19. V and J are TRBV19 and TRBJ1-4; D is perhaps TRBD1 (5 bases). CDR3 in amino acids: CASSITRDSKLFF. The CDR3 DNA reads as TGTGCCAGTAGTATAACCAGGGACTCAAAACTGTTTTTT.